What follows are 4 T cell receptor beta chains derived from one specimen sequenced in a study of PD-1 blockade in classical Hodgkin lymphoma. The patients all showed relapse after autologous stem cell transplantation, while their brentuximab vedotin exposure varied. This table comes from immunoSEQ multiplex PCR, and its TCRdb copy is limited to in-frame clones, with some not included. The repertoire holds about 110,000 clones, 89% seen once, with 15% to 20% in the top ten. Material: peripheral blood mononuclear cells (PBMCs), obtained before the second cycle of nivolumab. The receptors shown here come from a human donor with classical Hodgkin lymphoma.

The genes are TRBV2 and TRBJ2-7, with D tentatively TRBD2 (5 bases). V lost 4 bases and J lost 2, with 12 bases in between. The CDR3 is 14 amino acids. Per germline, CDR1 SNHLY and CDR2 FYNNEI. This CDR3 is CASSGAGLTYEQYF. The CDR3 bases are TGTGCCAGCAGTGGGGCGGGTTTGACCTACGAGCAGTACTTC. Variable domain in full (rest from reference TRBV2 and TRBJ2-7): EPEVTQTPSHQVTQMGQEVILRCVPISNHLYFYWYRQILGQKVEFLVSFYNNEISEKSEIFDDQFSVERPDGSNFTLKIRSTKLEDSAMYFCASSGAGLTYEQYFGPGTRLTVT.

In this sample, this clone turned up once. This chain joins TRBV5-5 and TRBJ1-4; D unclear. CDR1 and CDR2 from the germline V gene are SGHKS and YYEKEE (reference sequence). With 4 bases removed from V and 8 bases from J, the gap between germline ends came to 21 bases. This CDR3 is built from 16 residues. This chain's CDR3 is CASSPVDQVGNEKLFF. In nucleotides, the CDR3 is TGTGCCAGCAGCCCTGTGGATCAGGTCGGAAACGAAAAACTGTTTTTT.

CDR3 sequence reads: CSVLRTPPEQYF. CDR3 nucleotide sequence: TGCAGCGTTTTGAGGACTCCCCCCGAGCAGTACTTC. The chain links TRBV29-1 to TRBJ2-7, with a possible D match to TRBD2 (5 bases). CDR1 SQVTM and CDR2 ANQGSEA come from the germline V gene. Trimming left V 5 bases short and J 6 bases short, with 14 bases between. The CDR3 loop spans 12 amino acids.

In DNA, the CDR3 is TGTGCCAGCAGTTACGACAGAATCTCTGGAAACACCATATATTTT. Protein product: CASSYDRISGNTIYF. V and J are TRBV6-5 and TRBJ1-3; weak D call: TRBD1 (5 bases). Trimming pared 2 bases from V and 0 bases from J, leaving 8 bases between. Germline V lookup: CDR1 MNHEY, CDR2 SVGAGI. The CDR3 sequence is 15 residues long.